Listed below are T cell receptor beta chains from one sample, sequenced in a study of T cells after yellow fever vaccination. TCRdb recomputed calls from the 5' RACE reads with MiXCR, one row per CDR3 protein. The sample has some 290,000 distinct CDR3 sequences, roughly 10% seen once. The source material was CD4+ T cells sorted from PBMCs, sampled 45 days after the yellow fever booster vaccination. Receptors were obtained from a man between 18 and 35 years old who received the YFV17D yellow fever vaccine. The CDR3 runs from the conserved cysteine through the conserved F or W. Fields, in order: J gene, clone size, D gene, V gene, CDR3 protein, CDR3 DNA. The D gene is left open where the match is weak. The size entry is marked missing in some rows and otherwise reads once, few, many or a size class.

TRBJ2-4 | few | NA | TRBV27 | CASSKGLEAKNIQYF | TGTGCCAGCAGTAAAGGGCTGGAGGCCAAAAACATTCAGTACTTC
TRBJ2-7 | NA | TRBD1 | TRBV29-1 | CSVGARGGTYEQYF | TGCAGCGTTGGGGCGAGAGGGGGCACTTACGAGCAGTACTTC
TRBJ1-2 | NA | TRBD1 | TRBV27 | CASSSGARGRRGYTF | TGTGCCAGCAGTTCAGGTGCCAGGGGGCGAAGGGGCTACACCTTC
TRBJ2-3 | many | NA | TRBV20-1 | CSCRPTDTQYF | TGCAGTTGCCGGCCGACAGATACGCAGTATTTT
TRBJ2-7 | NA | TRBD1 | TRBV10-3 | CALSGTGLSYEQYF | TGTGCCTTATCCGGGACAGGGTTGTCCTACGAGCAGTACTTC
TRBJ1-2 | few | NA | TRBV7-9 | CASSWGTGSNGYTF | TGTGCCAGCAGCTGGGGAACTGGGTCTAATGGCTACACCTTC
TRBJ1-5 | NA | NA | TRBV15 | CATSRGGVSNQPQHF | TGTGCCACCAGCAGAGGGGGGGTTAGCAATCAGCCCCAGCATTTT
TRBJ2-2 | few | TRBD1 | TRBV6-5 | CASKRQGANTGELFF | TGTGCCAGCAAAAGACAGGGGGCCAACACCGGGGAGCTGTTTTTT
TRBJ2-3 | NA | NA | TRBV20-1 | CSAAGSTDTQYF | TGCAGTGCTGCAGGGAGCACAGATACGCAGTATTTT
TRBJ2-2 | NA | NA | TRBV21-1 | CASSIGDRGRPGELFF | TGTGCCAGCAGCATTGGTGACAGGGGGCGACCCGGGGAGCTGTTTTTT
TRBJ1-3 | few | TRBD1 | TRBV7-9 | CASSDRGSPGNTIYF | TGTGCCAGCAGCGACAGGGGATCACCTGGAAACACCATATATTTT
TRBJ1-2 | NA | NA | TRBV6-5 | CASSFSLGTSYTF | TGTGCCAGCAGTTTCTCGTTGGGGACTAGCTACACCTTC
TRBJ2-1 | NA | TRBD2 | TRBV28 | CASSQLGAGGLMKNYNEQFF | TGTGCCAGCAGTCAACTTGGTGCGGGGGGACTAATGAAGAACTACAATGAGCAGTTCTTC
TRBJ2-7 | NA | TRBD2 | TRBV30 | CAWSTLVRPSGGAYYEQYF | TGTGCCTGGTCTACCCTTGTACGTCCCAGCGGGGGGGCTTACTACGAGCAGTACTTC
TRBJ1-3 | few | NA | TRBV7-2 | CASSGYRGSGNTIYF | TGTGCCAGCAGCGGATATCGGGGTTCTGGAAACACCATATATTTT
TRBJ1-5 | NA | TRBD1 | TRBV20-1 | CSAKTGLGQPQHF | TGCAGTGCCAAGACAGGGCTAGGCCAGCCCCAGCATTTT
TRBJ2-2 | few | NA | TRBV4-1 | CASSQDRGFNTGELFF | TGCGCCAGCAGCCAAGACAGAGGATTCAACACCGGGGAGCTGTTTTTT
TRBJ2-6 | many | NA | TRBV29-1 | CSVGTGNGANVLTF | TGCAGCGTGGGAACAGGGAATGGGGCCAACGTCCTGACTTTC
TRBJ2-5 | few | TRBD1 | TRBV20-1 | CSGDRAGGETQYF | TGCAGTGGCGACAGGGCGGGCGGGGAGACCCAGTACTTC
TRBJ2-3 | few | TRBD2 | TRBV7-3 | CASSLTLAARADTQYF | TGTGCCAGCAGCTTAACTCTAGCGGCGAGGGCAGATACGCAGTATTTT
TRBJ2-6 | few | NA | TRBV4-1 | CASSTITGGGANVLTF | TGCGCCAGCAGCACGATAACCGGGGGAGGGGCCAACGTCCTGACTTTC
TRBJ2-5 | NA | TRBD1 | TRBV6-5 | CASSQRDRETQYF | TGTGCCAGCAGTCAACGGGACAGAGAGACCCAGTACTTC
TRBJ2-1 | NA | TRBD2 | TRBV7-2 | CASSMTSGAYNEQFF | TGTGCCAGCAGCATGACTAGCGGGGCCTACAATGAGCAGTTCTTC
TRBJ1-2 | NA | NA | TRBV4-2 | CASSQERTATYGYTF | TGTGCCAGCAGCCAAGAAAGGACAGCTACCTATGGCTACACCTTC